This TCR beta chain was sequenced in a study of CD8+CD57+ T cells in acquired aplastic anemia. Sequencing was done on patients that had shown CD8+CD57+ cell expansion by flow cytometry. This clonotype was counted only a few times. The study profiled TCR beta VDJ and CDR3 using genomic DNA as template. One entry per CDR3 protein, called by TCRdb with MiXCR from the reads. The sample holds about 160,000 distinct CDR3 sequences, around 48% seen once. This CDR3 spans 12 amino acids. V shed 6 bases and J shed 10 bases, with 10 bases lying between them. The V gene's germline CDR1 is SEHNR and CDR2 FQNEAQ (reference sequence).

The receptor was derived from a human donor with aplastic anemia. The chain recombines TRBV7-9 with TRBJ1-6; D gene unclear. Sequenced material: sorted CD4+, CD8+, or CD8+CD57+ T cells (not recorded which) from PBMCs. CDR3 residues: CASSLRSSPLHF. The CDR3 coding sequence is TGTGCCAGCAGTCTAAGGTCCTCACCCCTCCACTTT.